Shown below are 29 T cell receptor beta chains from a single sample sequenced in a study of response to subunit inactivated influenza vaccine. TCRdb re-called the RT-PCR reads with MiXCR, one entry per CDR3 protein. The sample holds 430,000 or so distinct CDR3 sequences, roughly 9.7% seen once. Specimen: PBMCs from blood, collected more than 35 days after vaccination. The source of these receptors is a man between 45 and 60 years old who received an inactivated influenza vaccine.

This clonotype was recorded a few times. This chain connects TRBV30 to TRBJ2-5; possible D gene TRBD2, 5 bases. V gave up 8 bases and J gave up 6 bases, with 10 bases separating them. Germline loops: CDR1 GTSNPN, CDR2 SVGIG (reference sequence). This CDR3 has 10 amino acids. The CDR3 DNA sequence: TGTGCCGAGGGCCACAAGACCCAGTACTTC. Amino acids: CAEGHKTQYF.

The chain links TRBV12-3 or TRBV12-4 to TRBJ1-1; TRBD1 agrees at 8 bases. The trim removed 7 bases at V and 4 bases at J, leaving 5 bases unmatched. CDR3 length: 13 residues. CDR3 sequence: CASTDTGGTEAFF. Here the CDR3 DNA reads TGTGCCAGCACCGATACAGGGGGCACTGAAGCTTTCTTT.

There are many counts of this clonotype. V usage is TRBV4-1 and J usage is TRBJ1-1; D is unclear. The CDR3 sequence is 15 residues long. V was cut by 0 bases and J by 2 bases, with 10 bases left in between. Per the germline V gene, CDR1 is MGHRA and CDR2 is YSYEKL. The CDR3 reads CASSQDPRLNTEAFF. The CDR3 nucleotides are TGCGCCAGCAGCCAAGATCCACGGCTTAACACTGAAGCTTTCTTT.

The table lists this clonotype with many counts. V usage is TRBV20-1 and J usage is TRBJ1-5, with 7 bases aligning to TRBD1. J was trimmed by 5 bases and V by 5 bases; bases with no gene match: 6. Germline V lookup: CDR1 DFQATT, CDR2 SNEGSKA (reference sequence). This CDR3 spans 13 amino acids. The CDR3 nucleotides are TGCAGTGCTTCCGGGACAGCTGATCAGCCCCAGCATTTT. Amino acids: CSASGTADQPQHF.

The J gene is TRBJ1-1, the V gene TRBV6-5; weak D call: TRBD1 (5 bases). The CDR3 runs to 15 residues. Trimming stripped 0 bases from V and 0 bases from J, with 8 bases between. From germline, CDR1 is MNHEY and CDR2 SVGAGI. CDR3 region: CASSYSGGLNTEAFF. DNA of the CDR3: TGTGCCAGCAGTTACTCTGGGGGATTGAACACTGAAGCTTTCTTT.

This clonotype occurred many times. V and J are TRBV12-3 or TRBV12-4 and TRBJ2-2, with D tentatively TRBD1 or TRBD2 (5 bases each). The CDR3 covers 13 residues. Trimming removed 5 bases at V and 6 bases at J, with 10 bases between. The CDR3 is CASSPGTSGELFF. The CDR3 bases are TGTGCCAGCAGTCCAGGGACGTCCGGGGAGCTGTTTTTT.

The table lists this clonotype with a few counts. V and J are TRBV7-9 and TRBJ2-3; TRBD1 matches at 8 bases. Looked up from germline, CDR1 is SEHNR and CDR2 is FQNEAQ (reference sequence). V was pared by 6 bases and J by 6 bases, with 5 bases of the junction left unmatched. CDR3 size: 13 residues. CDR3 DNA sequence: TGTGCCAGCAGGCCGACAGGGGTTGATACGCAGTATTTT. Translating it yields CASRPTGVDTQYF.

This clonotype was observed a handful of times. The chain uses TRBV2 and TRBJ2-1; either TRBD1 or TRBD2 may supply D (5 bases each). Germline-derived CDR1 and CDR2 are SNHLY and FYNNEI. V was pared by 6 bases and J by 7 bases, with 10 bases between. The CDR3 has 12 amino acids. The CDR3 reads CASRRGLNEQFF. CDR3 coding DNA: TGTGCCAGCAGGAGGGGCCTGAATGAGCAGTTCTTC.

At least ten counts were recorded for this clonotype. The chain combines TRBV12-3 or TRBV12-4 with TRBJ2-2; D may be TRBD1 or TRBD2 (5 bases each). The CDR3 spans 15 residues. V was clipped by 6 bases and J by 7 bases, with 18 bases between them. The CDR3 reads CASSPGRLRVGELFF. CDR3 DNA: TGTGCCAGCAGCCCGGGACGGCTAAGGGTCGGGGAGCTGTTTTTT.

This clonotype was recorded many times. This sequence joins TRBV6-5 and TRBJ2-6; D is perhaps TRBD1 (6 bases). The germline gives CDR1 MNHEY, CDR2 SVGAGI. The CDR3 runs to 14 residues. V lost 4 bases, J lost 3 bases, and 7 bases lay in between. The CDR3 region is CASSSGVGANVLTF. The DNA for the CDR3 is TGTGCCAGCAGTTCAGGGGTTGGGGCCAACGTCCTGACTTTC.

The rearrangement links TRBV29-1 to TRBJ2-4; D ambiguous. Germline-derived CDR1 and CDR2 are SQVTM and ANQGSEA. V was pared by 6 bases and J by 4 bases, with 10 bases between. The CDR3 contains 12 residues. The DNA of the CDR3 is TGCAGCGTCCGGGCGGTTAAAAACATTCAGTACTTC. Its protein product is CSVRAVKNIQYF.

In its sample, this clonotype was seen a few times. V is TRBV5-5 and J is TRBJ2-1; no clear D gene. Trimming took off 1 base at V and 10 bases at J, with 15 bases between the two ends. Germline values: CDR1 SGHKS, CDR2 YYEKEE (reference sequence). This CDR3 has 14 residues. Here the CDR3 reads CASSLWVTPREQFF. In DNA, the CDR3 is TGTGCCAGCAGCTTGTGGGTCACTCCAAGGGAGCAGTTCTTC.

This chain connects TRBV19 to TRBJ2-3; the D is unclear. Germline lookup yields CDR1 LNHDA and CDR2 SQIVND (reference sequence). Trimming took 3 bases from V and 4 from J, leaving 5 bases between them. This CDR3 is built from 12 residues. The DNA of the CDR3 is TGTGCCAGTAGTATGGAGTCAGATACGCAGTATTTT. It translates to CASSMESDTQYF.

CDR3 sequence (DNA): TGTGCCAGCAGCGGGACTAGCGGGAACCATATACTGAAAGAGACCCAGTACTTC. Translating it yields CASSGTSGNHILKETQYF. V and J are TRBV2 and TRBJ2-5; 13 bases are shared with TRBD2. V shed 6 bases, J shed 3 bases, and the junction held 13 bases outside the gene matches. This CDR3 comprises 18 residues. Looked up from germline, CDR1 is SNHLY and CDR2 is FYNNEI.

A few counts support this clonotype. The CDR3 DNA reads TGTGCCACCAGTGACACGGGACAGGTCTATGGCTACACCTTC. Encoded protein: CATSDTGQVYGYTF. The chain has TRBV24-1 and TRBJ1-2, with TRBD1 identical over 8 bases. Looked up from germline, CDR1 is KGHDR and CDR2 is SFDVKD. V shed 4 bases and J 4 bases; nucleotides not matched to a gene: 4. The CDR3 covers 14 residues.

The chain combines TRBV20-1 with TRBJ1-1; no reliable D call. The CDR3 has 15 amino acids. CDR1 DFQATT and CDR2 SNEGSKA come from the germline V gene (reference sequence). Trimming took off 0 bases at V and 0 bases at J, with 11 bases between the two ends. As DNA, the CDR3 is TGCAGTGCTAGAGATCACGGGCGAATGAACACTGAAGCTTTCTTT. This gives the protein CSARDHGRMNTEAFF.

There are a few counts of this clonotype. The V gene is TRBV7-2, the J gene TRBJ2-7; no reliable D call. V was shortened by 5 bases and J by 2 bases, with 13 bases between the two germline ends. The length of the CDR3 is 14 residues. The germline V gene encodes CDR1 SGHTA and CDR2 FQGNSA. The DNA of the CDR3 is TGTGCCAGCAGCCCCAAGTCCGGAGCCTACGAGCAGTACTTC. Translated: CASSPKSGAYEQYF.

The chain employs TRBV7-3 and TRBJ2-3, with D possibly TRBD1 on 7 matching bases. V lost 1 base and J lost 3, with 14 bases in between. The germline V gene encodes CDR1 SGHTA and CDR2 FQGTGA. The CDR3 sequence is 16 residues long. The CDR3: CASSLNGRGRTDTQYF. In DNA, the CDR3 is TGTGCCAGCAGCTTAAACGGCAGGGGGAGGACAGATACGCAGTATTTT.

This clonotype was recorded a few times. The V call is TRBV25-1, the J call TRBJ2-3; either TRBD1 or TRBD2 may fit D (5 bases each). Looked up from germline, CDR1 is MGHDK and CDR2 is SYGVNS. Deletions cut 2 bases from V and 4 bases from J, with 10 bases between. The CDR3 is 14 amino acids. The CDR3 region is CASSEGGTADTQYF. The CDR3 coding sequence is TGTGCCAGCAGTGAAGGGGGAACTGCAGATACGCAGTATTTT.

This clonotype was recorded a few times. V gene TRBV4-1 combines with J gene TRBJ2-1; 7 bases align to TRBD2. This CDR3 comprises 14 residues. Per germline, CDR1 MGHRA and CDR2 YSYEKL. V lost 0 bases to trimming and J lost 14 bases; unmatched junction nucleotides: 10. The CDR3 DNA follows: TGCGCCAGCAGCCAAGAAGGGATGTTGGGGGGGGAGTTCTTC. It is translated as CASSQEGMLGGEFF.

This clonotype was seen only a few times. The genes are TRBV19 and TRBJ2-1; 8 bases line up with TRBD2. This CDR3 is built from 14 residues. The V and J ends lost 4 bases and 12 bases, in that order; junction bases with no gene match: 11. The germline CDR1 and CDR2 sequences are LNHDA and SQIVND (reference sequence). Here the CDR3 DNA reads TGTGCCAGTAGTAAAGTAGCGGGGTCGCAATGGCAGTTCTTC. This translates into CASSKVAGSQWQFF.

The chain employs TRBV5-5 and TRBJ2-1; TRBD1 aligns across 10 bases. Germline V gene sequence: CDR1 SGHKS, CDR2 YYEKEE (reference sequence). The CDR3 runs 16 residues. The junction had 13 bases not matched to a gene; V was cut back by 1 base and J by 12 bases. CDR3 nucleotide sequence: TGTGCCAGCAGCTTGATCCCCGGGACAGGGGTCGGTGTGCAGTTCTTC. Translation gives CASSLIPGTGVGVQFF.

The chain joins TRBV5-1 to TRBJ2-7; D may be TRBD1 (5 bases). Germline assignment: CDR1 SGHRS and CDR2 YFSETQ. The V gene lost 7 bases and the J gene lost 6 bases, with 14 bases spanning the gap. The length of the CDR3 is 12 residues. The CDR3 is CASGYGHSEQYF. In DNA form, the CDR3 reads TGCGCCAGCGGATACGGACATAGCGAGCAGTACTTC.

As for this clonotype: The junction and the germline gene differ at one end; a read error may be behind it. The chain couples TRBV7-2 to TRBJ2-7; D is perhaps TRBD1 (6 bases). The CDR3 length is 13 residues. The germline V gene has CDR1 SGHTA and CDR2 FQGNSA. This CDR3 reads CASSSGPIRDTHF. As DNA, the CDR3 is TGTGCCAGCAGCTCAGGCCCGATCCGGGACACGCACTTC.

This clonotype appeared a few times. The V gene is TRBV6-5, the J gene TRBJ2-1; tentative D call: TRBD2 (5 bases). The CDR3 contains 17 residues. The V end lost 3 bases, the J end lost 1 base, and 16 bases lay between the germline ends. Germline V lookup: CDR1 MNHEY, CDR2 SVGAGI. CDR3 region: CASSYISARRSYNEQFF. The CDR3 DNA reads TGTGCCAGCAGTTATATTTCGGCAAGGAGGTCCTACAATGAGCAGTTCTTC.

This clonotype was detected only a few times. The chain recombines TRBV7-2 with TRBJ2-1; weak D call: TRBD2 (5 bases). Trimming left V 0 bases short and J 5 bases short, with 11 bases between. The germline gives CDR1 SGHTA, CDR2 FQGNSA. The length of the CDR3 is 15 residues. CDR3 protein: CASSLAAEGHNEQFF. The CDR3 DNA is TGTGCCAGCAGCTTAGCAGCGGAAGGTCACAATGAGCAGTTCTTC.

The sample holds a few counts of this clonotype. The V call is TRBV11-1, the J call TRBJ2-2, with a weak D call TRBD2 (5 bases). Germline CDR1 is SGHAT and CDR2 is FQDESV (reference sequence). The germline V and J ends were trimmed by 5 bases and 10 bases, with 11 bases remaining between them. This CDR3 is 12 amino acids long. CDR3 loop: CASSTDLKELFF. In DNA form, the CDR3 reads TGTGCCAGCAGCACGGACTTAAAGGAGCTGTTTTTT.

This clonotype was observed many times. This rearrangement joins TRBV7-9 to TRBJ2-7; D might be TRBD1 or TRBD2, each matching 5 bases. The CDR3 loop spans 15 amino acids. CDR1 is SEHNR, CDR2 FQNEAQ, per germline (reference sequence). Trimming took 5 bases from V and 3 from J, leaving 17 bases between them. DNA of the CDR3: TGTGCCAGCAGCCGGGACGGGACCATGATCTACGAGCAGTACTTC. Its protein is CASSRDGTMIYEQYF.

The chain couples TRBV18 to TRBJ2-7, with TRBD2 matching 12 bases. Germline V gene data show CDR1 as KGHSH and CDR2 as LQKENI. Trimming took 4 bases from V and 0 from J; bases not matched to a gene: 4. The length of the CDR3 is 16 residues. The CDR3 region is CASSRGLAGLSYEQYF. CDR3 in DNA: TGTGCCAGCTCACGTGGACTAGCGGGGCTCTCCTACGAGCAGTACTTC. Combining the CDR3 with reference TRBV18 and TRBJ2-7 gives the whole variable domain NAGVMQNPRHLVRRRGQEARLRCSPMKGHSHVYWYRQLPEEGLKFMVYLQKENIIDESGMPKERFSAEFPKEGPSILRIQQVVRGDSAAYFCASSRGLAGLSYEQYFGPGTRLTVT.